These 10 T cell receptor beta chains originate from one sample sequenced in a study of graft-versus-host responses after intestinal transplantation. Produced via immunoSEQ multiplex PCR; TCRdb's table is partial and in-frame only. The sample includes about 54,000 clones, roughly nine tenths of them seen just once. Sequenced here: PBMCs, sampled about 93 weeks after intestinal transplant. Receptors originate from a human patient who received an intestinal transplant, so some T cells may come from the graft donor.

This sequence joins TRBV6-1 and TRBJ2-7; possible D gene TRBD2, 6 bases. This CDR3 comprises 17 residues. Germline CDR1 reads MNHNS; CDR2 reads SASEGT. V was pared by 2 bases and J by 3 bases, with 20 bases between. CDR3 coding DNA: TGTGCCAGCAGTGAACCCCGACCGCGGGGAATGGTCTACGAGCAGTACTTC. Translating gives CASSEPRPRGMVYEQYF.

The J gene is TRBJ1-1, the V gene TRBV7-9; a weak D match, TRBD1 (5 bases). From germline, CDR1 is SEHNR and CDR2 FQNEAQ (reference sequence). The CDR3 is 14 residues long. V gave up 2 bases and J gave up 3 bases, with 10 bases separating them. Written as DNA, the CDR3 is TGTGCCAGCAGCTTACCCGTGGGGGACACTGAAGCTTTCTTT. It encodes CASSLPVGDTEAFF.

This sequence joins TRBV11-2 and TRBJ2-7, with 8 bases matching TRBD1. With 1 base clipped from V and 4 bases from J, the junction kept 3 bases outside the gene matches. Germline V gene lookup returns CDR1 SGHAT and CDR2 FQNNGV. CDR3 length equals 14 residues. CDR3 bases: TGTGCCAGCAGCTTAGGGACAGGGTGGTACGAGCAGTACTTC. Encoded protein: CASSLGTGWYEQYF.

The DNA for the CDR3 is TGTGCCAGCAGACCACCGGGACTAGATTCCGATACGCAGTATTTT. Translating gives CASRPPGLDSDTQYF. The chain links TRBV7-3 to TRBJ2-3, with 8 nucleotides matching TRBD2. CDR3 length: 15 amino acids. Germline assignment: CDR1 SGHTA and CDR2 FQGTGA. J lost 6 bases, V lost 6 bases, and 11 bases had no gene match.

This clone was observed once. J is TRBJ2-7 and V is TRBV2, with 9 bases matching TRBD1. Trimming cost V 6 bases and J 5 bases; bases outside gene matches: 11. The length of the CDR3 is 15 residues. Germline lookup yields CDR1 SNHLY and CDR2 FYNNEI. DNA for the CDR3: TGTGCCAGCAGCGCTCCGGGACAGGGATACCACGAGCAGTACTTC. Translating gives CASSAPGQGYHEQYF.

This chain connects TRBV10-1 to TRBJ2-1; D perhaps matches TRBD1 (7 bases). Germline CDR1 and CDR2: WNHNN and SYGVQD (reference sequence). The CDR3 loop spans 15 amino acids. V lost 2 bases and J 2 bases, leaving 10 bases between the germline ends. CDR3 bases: TGCGCCAGCAGTGAGGCCAGGGGGGCCTACAATGAGCAGTTCTTC. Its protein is CASSEARGAYNEQFF.

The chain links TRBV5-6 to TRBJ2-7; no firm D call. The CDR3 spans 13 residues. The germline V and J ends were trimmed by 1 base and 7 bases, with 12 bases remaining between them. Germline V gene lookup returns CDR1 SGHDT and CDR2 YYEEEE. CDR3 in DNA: TGTGCCAGCAGCTTGCCTGACTCCTGGGAGCAGTACTTC. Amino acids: CASSLPDSWEQYF.

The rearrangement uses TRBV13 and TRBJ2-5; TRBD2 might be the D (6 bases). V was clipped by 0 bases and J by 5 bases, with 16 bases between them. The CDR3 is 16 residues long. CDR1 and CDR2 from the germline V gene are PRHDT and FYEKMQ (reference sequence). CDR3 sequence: CASSLGHAGSGETQYF. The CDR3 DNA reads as TGTGCCAGCAGCTTAGGACACGCGGGGAGTGGGGAGACCCAGTACTTC.

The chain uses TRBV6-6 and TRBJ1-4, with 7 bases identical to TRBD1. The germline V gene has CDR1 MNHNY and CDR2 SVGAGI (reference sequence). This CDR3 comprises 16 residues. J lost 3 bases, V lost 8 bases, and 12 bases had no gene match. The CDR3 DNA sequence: TGTGCCAGCGCAGGGGGGCAACGTGGGTCTAATGAAAAACTGTTTTTT. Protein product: CASAGGQRGSNEKLFF.

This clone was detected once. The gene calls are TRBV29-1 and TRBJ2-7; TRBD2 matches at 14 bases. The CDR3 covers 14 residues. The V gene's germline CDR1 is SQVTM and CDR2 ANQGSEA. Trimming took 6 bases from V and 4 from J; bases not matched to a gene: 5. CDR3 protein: CSVTGLAGVYEQYF. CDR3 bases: TGCAGCGTCACGGGACTAGCGGGGGTATACGAGCAGTACTTC.